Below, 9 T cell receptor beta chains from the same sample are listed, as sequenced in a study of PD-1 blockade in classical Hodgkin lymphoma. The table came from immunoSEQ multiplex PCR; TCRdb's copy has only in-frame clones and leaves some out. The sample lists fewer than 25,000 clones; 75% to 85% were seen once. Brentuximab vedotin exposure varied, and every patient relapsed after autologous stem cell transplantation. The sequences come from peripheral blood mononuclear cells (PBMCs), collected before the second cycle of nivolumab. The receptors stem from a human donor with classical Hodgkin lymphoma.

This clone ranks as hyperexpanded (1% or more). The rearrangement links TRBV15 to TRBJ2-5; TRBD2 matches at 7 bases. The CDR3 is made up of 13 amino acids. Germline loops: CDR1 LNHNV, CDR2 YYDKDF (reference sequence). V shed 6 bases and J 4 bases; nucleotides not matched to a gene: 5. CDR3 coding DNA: TGTGCCACCAGTCGGATAGCGGGAGAGACCCAGTACTTC. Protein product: CATSRIAGETQYF.

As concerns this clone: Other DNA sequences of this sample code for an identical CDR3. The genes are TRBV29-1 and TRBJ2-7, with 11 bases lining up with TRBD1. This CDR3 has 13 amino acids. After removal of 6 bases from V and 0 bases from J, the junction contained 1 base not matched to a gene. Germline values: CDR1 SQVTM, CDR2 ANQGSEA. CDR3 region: CSVGTGGSYEQYF. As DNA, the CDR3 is TGCAGCGTGGGGACAGGGGGCTCCTACGAGCAGTACTTC.

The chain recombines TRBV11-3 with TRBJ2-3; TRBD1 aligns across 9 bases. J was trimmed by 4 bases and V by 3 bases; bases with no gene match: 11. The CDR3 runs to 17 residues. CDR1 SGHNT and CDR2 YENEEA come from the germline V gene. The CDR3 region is CASSFRRTGELPDTQYF. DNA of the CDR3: TGTGCCAGCAGCTTCCGCCGGACAGGGGAATTGCCAGATACGCAGTATTTT. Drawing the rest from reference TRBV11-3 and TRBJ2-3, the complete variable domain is EAGVVQSPRYKIIEKKQPVAFWCNPISGHNTLYWYLQNLGQGPELLIRYENEEAVDDSQLPKDRFSAERLKGVDSTLKIQPAELGDSAVYLCASSFRRTGELPDTQYFGPGTRLTVL.

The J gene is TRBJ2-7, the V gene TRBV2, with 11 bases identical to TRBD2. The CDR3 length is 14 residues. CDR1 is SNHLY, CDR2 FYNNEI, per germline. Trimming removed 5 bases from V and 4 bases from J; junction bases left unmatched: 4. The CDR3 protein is CASSPLAGGYEQYF. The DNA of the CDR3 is TGTGCCAGCAGTCCGCTAGCGGGAGGTTACGAGCAGTACTTC.

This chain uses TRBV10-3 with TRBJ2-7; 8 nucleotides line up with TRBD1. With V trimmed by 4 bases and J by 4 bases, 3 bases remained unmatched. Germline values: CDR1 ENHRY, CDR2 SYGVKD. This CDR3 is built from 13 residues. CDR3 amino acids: CAISGRDRYEQYF. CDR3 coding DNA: TGTGCCATCAGTGGCAGGGACAGGTACGAGCAGTACTTC.

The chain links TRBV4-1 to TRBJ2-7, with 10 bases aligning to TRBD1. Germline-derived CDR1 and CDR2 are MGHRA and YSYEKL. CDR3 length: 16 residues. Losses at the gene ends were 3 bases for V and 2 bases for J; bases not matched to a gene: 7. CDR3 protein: CASSHRGTGDPYEQYF. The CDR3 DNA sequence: TGCGCCAGCAGCCATCGGGGGACAGGGGACCCCTACGAGCAGTACTTC.

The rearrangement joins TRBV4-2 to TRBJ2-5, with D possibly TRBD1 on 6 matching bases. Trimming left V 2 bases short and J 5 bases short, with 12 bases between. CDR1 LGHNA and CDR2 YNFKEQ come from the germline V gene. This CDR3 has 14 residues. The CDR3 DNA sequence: TGTGCCAGCAGCCAATACAGGGCGGCGGAGACCCAGTACTTC. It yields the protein CASSQYRAAETQYF.

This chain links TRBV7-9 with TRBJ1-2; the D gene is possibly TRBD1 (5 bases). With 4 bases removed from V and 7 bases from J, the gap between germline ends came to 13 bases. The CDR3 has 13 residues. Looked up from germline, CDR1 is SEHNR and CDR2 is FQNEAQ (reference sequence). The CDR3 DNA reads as TGTGCCAGCAGCTCCCGTGGGACTGCTGGCTACACCTTC. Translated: CASSSRGTAGYTF.

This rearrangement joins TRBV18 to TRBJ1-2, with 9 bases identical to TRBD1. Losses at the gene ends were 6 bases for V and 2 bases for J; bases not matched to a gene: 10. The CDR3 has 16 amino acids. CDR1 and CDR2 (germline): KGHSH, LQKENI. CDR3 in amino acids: CASSSGTGGTNYGYTF. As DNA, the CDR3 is TGTGCCAGCTCCTCCGGCACAGGGGGCACCAACTATGGCTACACCTTC.